This entry features one TCR beta chain sequence. The sample originates from a study of identifying expanded T cells in peripheral blood. Assay used: immunoSEQ multiplex PCR; TCRdb lists only in-frame clones, some missing. The sample shows roughly 100,000 clones, roughly 89% of them seen only once. The V and J ends lost 4 bases and 3 bases respectively, with 19 bases between them. Germline V gene sequence: CDR1 SGHRS, CDR2 YFSETQ. The CDR3 runs 16 residues. The chain uses TRBV5-1 and TRBJ1-1, with a possible D match to TRBD1 (5 bases). The sample taken for sequencing was blood. The TCR comes from a person aged 18 to 75 in good health. The CDR3 nucleotides read TGCGCCAGCAGCCCGATCGGGGGGGGTTACGACACTGAAGCTTTCTTT. It is translated as CASSPIGGGYDTEAFF.